The clone carrying this TCR beta chain was seen more than once but under ten times. Its cognate antigen is unknown. This record belongs to a study of response to subunit inactivated influenza vaccine. Study observations and caveats: Each seasonal influenza vaccination, the authors suggested, recruits few new T cells.

TCRdb reprocessed the RT-PCR reads via MiXCR and lists one record per CDR3 protein. The sample holds 550,000 to 800,000 distinct CDR3 sequences, approximately 14% seen once. With V trimmed by 5 bases and J by 1 base, 4 bases remained unmatched. The germline CDR1 and CDR2 sequences are SGHRS and YFSETQ. The CDR3 covers 15 residues. This rearrangement joins TRBV5-1 to TRBJ1-1, with 11 bases that match TRBD1. The clonotype originates from a man aged 45-65 years who received an inactivated influenza vaccine. This specimen was PBMCs from blood, taken roughly 13 days after vaccination. The CDR3 loop reads CASRSGQGENTEAFF. Written as DNA, the CDR3 is TGCGCCAGCAGGTCGGGACAGGGGGAGAACACTGAAGCTTTCTTT. Using reference TRBV5-1 and TRBJ1-1 for the parts outside the CDR3, the full variable domain is KAGVTQTPRYLIKTRGQQVTLSCSPISGHRSVSWYQQTPGQGLQFLFEYFSETQRNKGNFPGRFSGRQFSNSRSEMNVSTLELGDSALYLCASRSGQGENTEAFFGQGTRLTVV.